These 8 T cell receptor beta chains were all obtained from the same sample, sequenced in a study of T cell repertoires in aging, cancer and after chemotherapy. The template was genomic DNA from peripheral blood, not RNA. A mixed TRB-A/B primer pool amplified rearranged TRB by multiplex touch-down PCR. TCRdb redid the calling of the multiplex PCR reads with MiXCR, one entry per CDR3 protein. Counted here are 9,000 or so distinct CDR3 sequences, 35% to 50% occurring once; the ten biggest clones make up approximately 3.3%. The sequenced material came from blood. These TCRs come from a human donor in good health.

The table lists this clonotype with a few counts. This chain uses TRBV13 with TRBJ1-2; 8 nucleotides line up with TRBD1. The CDR3 extends over 17 amino acids. V was clipped by 5 bases and J by 2 bases; unmatched bases: 13. The V gene's germline CDR1 is PRHDT and CDR2 FYEKMQ (reference sequence). The CDR3 region has the DNA TGTGCCAGCAGCCCCAGTCCCGGGACAGGCATCAACTATGGCTACACCTTC. Translation: CASSPSPGTGINYGYTF. The full variable domain, rest sourced from reference TRBV13 and TRBJ1-2, is AAGVIQSPRHLIKEKRETATLKCYPIPRHDTVYWYQQGPGQDPQFLISFYEKMQSDKGSIPDRFSAQQFSDYHSELNMSSLELGDSALYFCASSPSPGTGINYGYTFGSGTRLTVV.

This clonotype appeared a few times. J is TRBJ1-1 and V is TRBV13; D ambiguous. The germline gives CDR1 PRHDT, CDR2 FYEKMQ (reference sequence). There are 15 residues in the CDR3. V lost 0 bases and J 0 bases, leaving 8 bases between the germline ends. DNA for the CDR3: TGTGCCAGCAGCTTAGGCTTAGGAATGAACACTGAAGCTTTCTTT. It is translated as CASSLGLGMNTEAFF.

The chain uses TRBV13 and TRBJ2-1; 11 bases are a match to TRBD2. The ends lost 5 bases at V and 3 bases at J; junction bases unmatched: 9. The CDR3 length is 17 residues. The germline gives CDR1 PRHDT, CDR2 FYEKMQ (reference sequence). The CDR3 DNA sequence: TGTGCCAGCAGCCCCAACCTGGGACTAGCGGTCTACAATGAGCAGTTCTTC. Its protein is CASSPNLGLAVYNEQFF.

This clonotype was detected a few times. The chain has TRBV6-2 or TRBV6-3 and TRBJ2-2, with 8 bases identical to TRBD2. V trimming: 5 bases; J trimming: 6 bases; junction bases outside the gene matches: 8. Germline V gene data show CDR1 as MNHEY and CDR2 as SVGEGT. This CDR3 has 15 amino acids. The CDR3 sequence: CASSTGRGGSGELFF. In DNA, the CDR3 is TGTGCCAGCAGTACCGGGAGGGGGGGTTCCGGGGAGCTGTTTTTT.

Concerning this clonotype itself: At one end, the junction sequence differs from germline, possibly due to a read error. The CDR3 loop reads CSVDAGLGYYVQYF. The DNA for the CDR3 is TGCAGCGTTGATGCAGGACTAGGCTACTACGTGCAGTACTTC. This chain connects TRBV29-1 to TRBJ2-7; 7 positions match TRBD2. The CDR3 extends over 14 amino acids. Looked up from germline, CDR1 is SQVTM and CDR2 is ANQGSEA.

This chain connects TRBV19 to TRBJ2-3; D unclear. This CDR3 spans 10 amino acids. V was clipped by 9 bases and J by 8 bases, with 9 bases between them. Germline CDR1 reads LNHDA; CDR2 reads SQIVND (reference sequence). The chain's CDR3 is CASGGPTQYF. The CDR3 DNA is TGTGCCAGCGGCGGCCCTACGCAGTATTTT.

V usage is TRBV20-1 and J usage is TRBJ2-5; 7 bases fit TRBD1. This CDR3 has 13 amino acids. The V and J ends lost 4 bases and 1 base, in that order; junction bases with no gene match: 3. Germline V lookup: CDR1 DFQATT, CDR2 SNEGSKA (reference sequence). CDR3 region: CSAIRDSQETQYF. Written as DNA, the CDR3 is TGCAGTGCTATCCGGGACAGCCAAGAGACCCAGTACTTC.

This clonotype was seen a handful of times. V and J are TRBV7-6 and TRBJ2-5; no definite D call. Germline lookup yields CDR1 SGHVS and CDR2 FNYEAQ. V lost 1 base, J lost 5 bases, and 11 bases lay in between. CDR3 size: 14 residues. CDR3 nucleotide sequence: TGTGCCAGCAGCTTAGTCGGTCCAACGGAGACCCAGTACTTC. Residues: CASSLVGPTETQYF.